The sequence of this T cell receptor beta chain was determined in a study of T cells after somatic rescue of genetic block. The data were produced by immunoSEQ multiplex PCR, yet TCRdb's version contains in-frame clones alone and is incomplete. Of approximately 14,000 clones listed, about 65% are singletons. The sequenced material came from peripheral blood mononuclear cells (PBMCs). This TCR was sampled from a boy under 18.

The CDR3 is CASSVAGYAGNTIYF. The CDR3 DNA reads as TGTGCCAGCAGCGTAGCGGGATACGCTGGAAACACCATATATTTT. The rearrangement joins TRBV9 to TRBJ1-3; D is undetermined. The CDR3 runs 15 residues. V was shortened by 0 bases and J by 2 bases, with 9 bases between the two germline ends. CDR1 and CDR2 (germline): SGDLS, YYNGEE.